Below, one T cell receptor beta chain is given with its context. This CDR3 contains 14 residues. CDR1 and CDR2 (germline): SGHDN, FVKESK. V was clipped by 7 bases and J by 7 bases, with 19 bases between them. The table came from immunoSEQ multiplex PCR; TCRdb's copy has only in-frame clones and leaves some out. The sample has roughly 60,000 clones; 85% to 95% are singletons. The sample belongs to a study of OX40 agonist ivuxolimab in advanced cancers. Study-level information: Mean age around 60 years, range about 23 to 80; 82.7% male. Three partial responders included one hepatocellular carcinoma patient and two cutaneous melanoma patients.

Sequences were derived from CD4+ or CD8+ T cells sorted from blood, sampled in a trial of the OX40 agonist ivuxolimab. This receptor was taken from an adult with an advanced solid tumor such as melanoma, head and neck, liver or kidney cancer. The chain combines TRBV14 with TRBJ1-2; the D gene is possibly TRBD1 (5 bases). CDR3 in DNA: TGTGCCAGCAACCATCGCCACGGGGGAAGTGGCTACACCTTC. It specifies CASNHRHGGSGYTF.